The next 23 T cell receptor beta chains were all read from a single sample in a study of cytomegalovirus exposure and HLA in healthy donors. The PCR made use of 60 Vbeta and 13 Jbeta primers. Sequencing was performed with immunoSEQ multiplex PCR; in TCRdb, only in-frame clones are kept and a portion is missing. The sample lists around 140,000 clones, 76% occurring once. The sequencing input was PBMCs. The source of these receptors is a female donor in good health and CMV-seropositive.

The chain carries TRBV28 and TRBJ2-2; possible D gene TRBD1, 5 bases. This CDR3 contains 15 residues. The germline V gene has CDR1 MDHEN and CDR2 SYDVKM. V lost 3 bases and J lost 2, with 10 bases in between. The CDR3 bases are TGTGCCAGCAGTTTGGCCAGGGCCAACACCGGGGAGCTGTTTTTT. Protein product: CASSLARANTGELFF.

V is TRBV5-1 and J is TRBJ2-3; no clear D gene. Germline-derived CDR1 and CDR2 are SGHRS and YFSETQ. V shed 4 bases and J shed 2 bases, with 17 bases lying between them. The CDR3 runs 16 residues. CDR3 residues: CASSPQTRIHTDTQYF. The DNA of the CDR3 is TGCGCCAGCAGCCCTCAGACTCGGATACACACAGATACGCAGTATTTT.

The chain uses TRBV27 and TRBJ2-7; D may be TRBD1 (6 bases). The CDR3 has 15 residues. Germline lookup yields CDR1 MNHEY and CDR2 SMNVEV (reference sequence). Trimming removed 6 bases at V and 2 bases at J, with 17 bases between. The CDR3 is CASSYSGVFPYEQYF. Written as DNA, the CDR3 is TGTGCCAGCAGCTATTCAGGGGTATTCCCCTACGAGCAGTACTTC.

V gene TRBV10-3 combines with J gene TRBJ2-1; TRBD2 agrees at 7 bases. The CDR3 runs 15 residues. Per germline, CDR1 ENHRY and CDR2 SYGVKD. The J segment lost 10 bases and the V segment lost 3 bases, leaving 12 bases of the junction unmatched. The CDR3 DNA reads TGTGCCATCAGTGAAAGCGGGATTAGAGCAGGGGAGCAGTTCTTC. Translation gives CAISESGIRAGEQFF.

The CDR3 here is CASKYNRRMNYGYTF. CDR3 nucleotide sequence: TGTGCCAGTAAGTACAACAGGCGGATGAACTATGGCTACACCTTC. The chain is built from TRBV19 and TRBJ1-2, with a tentative D call TRBD1 (5 bases). CDR1 and CDR2 from the germline V gene are LNHDA and SQIVND (reference sequence). The CDR3 has 15 residues. The V end was cut by 7 bases, the J end by 2 bases, with 17 bases between.

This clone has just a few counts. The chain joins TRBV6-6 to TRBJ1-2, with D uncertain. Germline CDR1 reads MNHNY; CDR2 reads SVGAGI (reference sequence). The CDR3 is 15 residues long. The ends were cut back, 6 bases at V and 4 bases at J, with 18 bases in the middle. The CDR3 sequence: CASSNDRVRGYGYTF. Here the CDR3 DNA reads TGTGCCAGCAGCAACGACCGCGTCCGGGGCTATGGCTACACCTTC.

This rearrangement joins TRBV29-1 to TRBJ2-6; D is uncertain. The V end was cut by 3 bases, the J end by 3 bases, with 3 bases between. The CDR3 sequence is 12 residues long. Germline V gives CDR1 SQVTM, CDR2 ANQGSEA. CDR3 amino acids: CSVDFGANVLTF. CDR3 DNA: TGCAGCGTTGACTTTGGGGCCAACGTCCTGACTTTC. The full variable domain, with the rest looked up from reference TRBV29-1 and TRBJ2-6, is SAVISQKPSRDICQRGTSLTIQCQVDSQVTMMFWYRQQPGQSLTLIATANQGSEATYESGFVIDKFPISRPNLTFSTLTVSNMSPEDSSIYLCSVDFGANVLTFGAGSRLTVL.

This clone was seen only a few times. CDR3 sequence reads: CASRSDISYEQYF. The DNA of the CDR3 is TGCGCCAGCAGATCGGACATCTCCTACGAGCAGTACTTC. This sequence joins TRBV5-1 and TRBJ2-7, with a weak D call TRBD1 (5 bases). In germline, CDR1 is SGHRS, CDR2 YFSETQ. The CDR3 has 13 residues. V lost 5 bases, J lost 0 bases, and 9 bases lay in between.

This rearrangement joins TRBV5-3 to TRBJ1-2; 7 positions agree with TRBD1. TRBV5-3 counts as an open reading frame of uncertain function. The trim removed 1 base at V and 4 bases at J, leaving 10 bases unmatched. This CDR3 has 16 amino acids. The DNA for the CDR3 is TGTGCCAGAAGCTTGAAAGTCGGGGACAGCATCTATGGCTACACCTTC. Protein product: CARSLKVGDSIYGYTF.

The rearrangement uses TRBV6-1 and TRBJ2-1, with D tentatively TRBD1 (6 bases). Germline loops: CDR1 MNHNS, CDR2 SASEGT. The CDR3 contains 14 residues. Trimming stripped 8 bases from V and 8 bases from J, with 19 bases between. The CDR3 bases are TGTGCCAGCTATAAACAGGGAATCGGGTATGAGCAGTTCTTC. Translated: CASYKQGIGYEQFF.

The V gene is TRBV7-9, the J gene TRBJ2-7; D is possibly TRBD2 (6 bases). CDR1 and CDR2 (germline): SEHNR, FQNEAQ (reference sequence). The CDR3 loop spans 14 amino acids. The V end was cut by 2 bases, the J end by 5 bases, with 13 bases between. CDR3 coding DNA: TGTGCCAGCAGCTTACGGTCGGGGGTCGACGAGCAGTACTTC. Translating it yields CASSLRSGVDEQYF. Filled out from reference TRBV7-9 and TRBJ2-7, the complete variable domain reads DTGVSQNPRHKITKRGQNVTFRCDPISEHNRLYWYRQTLGQGPEFLTYFQNEAQLEKSRLLSDRFSAERPKGSFSTLEIQRTEQGDSAMYLCASSLRSGVDEQYFGPGTRLTVT.

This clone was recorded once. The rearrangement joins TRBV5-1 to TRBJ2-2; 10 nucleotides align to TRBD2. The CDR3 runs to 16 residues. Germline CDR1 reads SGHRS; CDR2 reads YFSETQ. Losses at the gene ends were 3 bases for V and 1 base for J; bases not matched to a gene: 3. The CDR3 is CASSWSSGGNTGELFF. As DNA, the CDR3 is TGCGCCAGCAGCTGGTCTAGCGGGGGGAACACCGGGGAGCTGTTTTTT.

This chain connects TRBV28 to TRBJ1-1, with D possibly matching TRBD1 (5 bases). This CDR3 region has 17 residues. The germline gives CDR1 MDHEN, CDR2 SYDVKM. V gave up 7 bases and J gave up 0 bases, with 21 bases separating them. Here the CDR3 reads CASTLSGIPQMNTEAFF. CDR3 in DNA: TGTGCCAGCACCCTATCAGGGATCCCACAGATGAACACTGAAGCTTTCTTT. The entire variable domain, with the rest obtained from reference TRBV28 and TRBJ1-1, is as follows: DVKVTQSSRYLVKRTGEKVFLECVQDMDHENMFWYRQDPGLGLRLIYFSYDVKMKEKGDIPEGYSVSREKKERFSLILESASTNQTSMYLCASTLSGIPQMNTEAFFGQGTRLTVV.

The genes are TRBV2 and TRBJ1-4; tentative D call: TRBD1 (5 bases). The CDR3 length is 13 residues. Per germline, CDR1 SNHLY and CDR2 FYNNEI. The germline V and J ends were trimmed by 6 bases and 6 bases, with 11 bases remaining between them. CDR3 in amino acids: CASRPGTHEKLFF. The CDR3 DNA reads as TGTGCCAGCAGACCCGGGACTCATGAAAAACTGTTTTTT.

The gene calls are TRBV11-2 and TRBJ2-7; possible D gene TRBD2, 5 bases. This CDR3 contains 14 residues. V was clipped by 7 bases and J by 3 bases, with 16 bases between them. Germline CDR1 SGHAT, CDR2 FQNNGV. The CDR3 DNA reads TGTGCCAGCACCTTCTCGGGAACCCTCTACGAGCAGTACTTC. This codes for CASTFSGTLYEQYF.

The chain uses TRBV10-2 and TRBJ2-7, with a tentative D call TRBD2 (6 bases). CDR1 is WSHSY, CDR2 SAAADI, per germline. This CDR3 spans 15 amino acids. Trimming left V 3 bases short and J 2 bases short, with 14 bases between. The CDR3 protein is CASSDGTFSPYEQYF. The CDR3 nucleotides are TGCGCCAGCAGTGACGGGACTTTTAGCCCCTACGAGCAGTACTTC.

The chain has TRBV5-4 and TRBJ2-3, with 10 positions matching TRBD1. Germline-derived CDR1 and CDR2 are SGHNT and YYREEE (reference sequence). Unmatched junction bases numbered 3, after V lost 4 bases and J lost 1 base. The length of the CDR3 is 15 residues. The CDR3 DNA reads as TGTGCCAGCAGCACGGGGACAGGGGGCACAGATACGCAGTATTTT. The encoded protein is CASSTGTGGTDTQYF.

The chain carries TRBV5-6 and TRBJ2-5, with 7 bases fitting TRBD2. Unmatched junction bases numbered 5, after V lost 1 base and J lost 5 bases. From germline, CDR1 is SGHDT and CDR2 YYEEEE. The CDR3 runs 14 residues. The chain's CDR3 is CASSLSGGGETQYF. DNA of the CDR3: TGTGCCAGCAGCTTGTCGGGAGGTGGCGAGACCCAGTACTTC. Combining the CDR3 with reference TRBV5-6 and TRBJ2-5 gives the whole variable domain DAGVTQSPTHLIKTRGQQVTLRCSPKSGHDTVSWYQQALGQGPQFIFQYYEEEERQRGNFPDRFSGHQFPNYSSELNVNALLLGDSALYLCASSLSGGGETQYFGPGTRLLVL.

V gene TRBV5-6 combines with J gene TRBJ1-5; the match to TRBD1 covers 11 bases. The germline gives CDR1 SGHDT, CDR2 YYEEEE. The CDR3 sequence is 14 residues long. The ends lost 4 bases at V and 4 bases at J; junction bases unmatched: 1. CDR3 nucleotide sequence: TGTGCCAGCAGCGGGACAGGGGGTAATCAGCCCCAGCATTTT. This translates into CASSGTGGNQPQHF.

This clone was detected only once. CDR3 DNA sequence: TGTGCCAGCAGCTTACGATCTGGGACTGAAGAGACCCAGTACTTC. As protein: CASSLRSGTEETQYF. This sequence joins TRBV7-3 and TRBJ2-5; a possible D gene is TRBD2 (6 bases). The CDR3 loop spans 15 amino acids. V shed 2 bases and J shed 3 bases, with 13 bases lying between them. The germline gives CDR1 SGHTA, CDR2 FQGTGA.

The CDR3 is CAWRLAGNHDTQYF. Written as DNA, the CDR3 is TGTGCCTGGAGACTAGCGGGGAATCACGATACGCAGTATTTT. V and J are TRBV30 and TRBJ2-3; TRBD2 agrees at 10 bases. This CDR3 contains 14 residues. J lost 6 bases, V lost 3 bases, and 6 bases had no gene match. Per germline, CDR1 GTSNPN and CDR2 SVGIG (reference sequence).

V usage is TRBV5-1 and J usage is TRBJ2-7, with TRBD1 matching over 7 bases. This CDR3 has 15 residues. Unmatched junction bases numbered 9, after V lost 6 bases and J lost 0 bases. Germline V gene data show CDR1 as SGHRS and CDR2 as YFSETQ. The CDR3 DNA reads TGCGCCAGCAAACATACAGGGGCCCCCTCCTACGAGCAGTACTTC. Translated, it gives CASKHTGAPSYEQYF.

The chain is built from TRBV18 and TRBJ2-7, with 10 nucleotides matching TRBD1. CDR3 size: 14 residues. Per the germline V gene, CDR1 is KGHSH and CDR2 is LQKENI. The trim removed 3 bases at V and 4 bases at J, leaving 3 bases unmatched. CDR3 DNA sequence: TGTGCCAGCTCACCGGACAGGGGGACGTACGAGCAGTACTTC. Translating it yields CASSPDRGTYEQYF.